This entry concerns a single T cell receptor (beta chain). Its specificity is not known. The CDR3 contains 15 residues. Germline CDR1 is SGHTA and CDR2 is FQGNSA. Generation of TCR beta cDNA was performed by 5'RACE template switching incorporating UMIs. With the 5' RACE reads reprocessed, TCRdb shows one record per CDR3 protein and no DNA. Its table records about 180,000 distinct CDR3 sequences. The data derive from a study of T cells expressing NK-cell markers. Study as a whole: Sorted CD3+CD56+NKG2C+, CD3+CD56+NKG2C- and CD3+CD56-NKG2C+ T-cell subsets were beta-chain profiled. Study findings and constraints: Each of over 5 donors carried dominant NKG2C+ clonotypes accounting for about 1.0-7.0% of CD8+ T cells.

V gene TRBV7-2 combines with J gene TRBJ2-1. Material for sequencing was blood T cells: a sorted CD56 or NKG2C T cell subset, CD4+ or CD8+ T cells, or bulk PBMC T cells (not recorded which). This receptor was obtained from a woman between 18 and 70 years old in good health. CDR3 sequence: CASSLGQGPYNEQFF.